This is a list of T cell receptor beta chains from one sample in a study of shared clonotypes between healthy human individuals. The protocol was immunoSEQ multiplex PCR, while the TCRdb copy is restricted to in-frame clones and leaves out a portion. The table lists roughly 2,500,000 clones, over 85% of them singletons. Material for sequencing was naive CD4+ T cells from PBMCs. Every receptor here comes from a man younger than 35 in good health. Some clones in this sample may be carry-over from other donors' samples. Each CDR3 is given with its conserved first and last residue. The D gene is left open where the match is weak. A row's size may be missing; if present it is once, few, many or a size class.

cdr3_nt cdr3_aa v_call d_call j_call clone_size
TGTGCCAGCAGTGACCGGGGACAGCTTGCCTCCTACGAGCAGTACTTC CASSDRGQLASYEQYF TRBV6-1 TRBD1 TRBJ2-7 .
TGTGCCACCAGCAGAGATAGGGGGCAGGGGGCTTTCTTT CATSRDRGQGAFF TRBV15 TRBD1 TRBJ1-1 .
TGTGCCAGCAGTGGAAGGACTAGCGGGACGGTCACCGGGGAGCTGTTTTTT CASSGRTSGTVTGELFF TRBV27 TRBD2 TRBJ2-2 once
TGTGCCAGCAGTGACGGGACCTCCTATGGCTACACCTTC CASSDGTSYGYTF TRBV2 . TRBJ1-2 .
TGTGCCTGGAGGGGGGAGGATACGCAGTATTTT CAWRGEDTQYF TRBV30 . TRBJ2-3 .
TGTGCCAGCAGTTCACGGGTGGGACAGTCTAATGAAAAACTGTTTTTT CASSSRVGQSNEKLFF TRBV6-5 TRBD1 TRBJ1-4 .
TGTGCCATCAGGGGACAGGAAGACCCCTACGAGCAGTACTTC CAIRGQEDPYEQYF TRBV10-3 TRBD1 TRBJ2-7 .
TGCAGTGCTAGTCGGGACTATGGCTACACCTTC CSASRDYGYTF TRBV20-1 . TRBJ1-2 .
TGTGCCAGCAGCTCGGACAGGAGATCTGAAGCTTTCTTT CASSSDRRSEAFF TRBV7-3 TRBD1 TRBJ1-1 .
TGTGCCAGCAGTGAGATAAACAATCAGCCCCAGCATTTT CASSEINNQPQHF TRBV6-1 . TRBJ1-5 .
TGCGCCAGCAGCTCGGGCCCTCAAGCGGGAGGTACAGATACGCAGTATTTT CASSSGPQAGGTDTQYF TRBV5-1 TRBD2 TRBJ2-3 .
TGTGCCAGCAGCCCCATAGCGGGTAGCTCCTACAATGAGCAGTTCTTC CASSPIAGSSYNEQFF TRBV7-2 TRBD2 TRBJ2-1 .
TGCGCCAGCAGCTTGTTTGCGGGAGGGCCCTACGAGCAGTACTTC CASSLFAGGPYEQYF TRBV5-1 TRBD2 TRBJ2-7 .
TGCGCCAGCAGTCAATCTTATCACACAGGGTGTAAATATAGCAATCAGCCCCAGCATTTT CASSQSYHTGCKYSNQPQHF TRBV23-1 . TRBJ1-5 .
TGTGCCATCAGTGAGTCGATGGGAGATGAAAAACTGTTTTTT CAISESMGDEKLFF TRBV10-3 . TRBJ1-4 few
TGCAGCGCTTCAACCTGGCCTTCAACTAATGAAAAACTGTTTTTT CSASTWPSTNEKLFF TRBV29-1 . TRBJ1-4 .
TGCGCCAGCAGTCCCTTCTGGGGACCGGGCGAGCAGTACTTC CASSPFWGPGEQYF TRBV23-1 . TRBJ2-7 once
TGTGCCAGCAGGACCCTTCCCTCGGGGAACACTGAAGCTTTCTTT CASRTLPSGNTEAFF TRBV27 . TRBJ1-1 .
TGTGCCAGCATTAGAGCCCTTAATTCACCCCTCCACTTT CASIRALNSPLHF TRBV2 . TRBJ1-6 .
TGCGCCAGCAGCCAAGATATAGAGCTAGCGGGAGTCAGGACAGATACGCAGTATTTT CASSQDIELAGVRTDTQYF TRBV4-3 TRBD2 TRBJ2-3 .
TGTGCCAGCTCACCCGCCGATACGCAGTATTTT CASSPADTQYF TRBV18 . TRBJ2-3 .
TGTGCCATCAGTGAGTACACAGGGAGCACAGATACGCAGTATTTT CAISEYTGSTDTQYF TRBV10-3 . TRBJ2-3 .
TGCGCCAGCAGGGATGGGACAGATGTTGGCTACACCTTC CASRDGTDVGYTF TRBV5-1 TRBD1 TRBJ1-2 .
TGCGCCAGCAGTGTTGGGACTAGCGGGATTGCAGATACGCAGTATTTT CASSVGTSGIADTQYF TRBV10-2 TRBD2 TRBJ2-3 .
TGTGCCAGCAGACGGACTAGCGGGGCCTCCTACGAGCAGTACTTC CASRRTSGASYEQYF TRBV6-6 TRBD2 TRBJ2-7 .
TGTGCCTGGGGAGGGGGCGGAGAGACCCAGTACTTC CAWGGGGETQYF TRBV30 . TRBJ2-5 .
TGTGCCAGCAGTGTTGGGCTACAGGAGACCCAGTACTTC CASSVGLQETQYF TRBV2 . TRBJ2-5 .
TGCGCCAGCAGCCCCGAGATGGGGTATGGCTACACCTTC CASSPEMGYGYTF TRBV5-1 . TRBJ1-2 .
TGTGCCAGCAGTTACTCTCATGACCTGAACACTGAAGCTTTCTTT CASSYSHDLNTEAFF TRBV6-5 . TRBJ1-1 .
TGTGCCTGGAGTAGCGTGAGAGGACAGCAAGAGACCCAGTACTTC CAWSSVRGQQETQYF TRBV30 . TRBJ2-5 .
TGTGCCAGCAGTTTAATGGCGGCAGCGTCCTACGAGCAGTACTTC CASSLMAAASYEQYF TRBV27 . TRBJ2-7 .
TGCGCCAGCAGCTCCATTCAGACTAGCAGTGAGCAGTTCTTC CASSSIQTSSEQFF TRBV5-1 TRBD2 TRBJ2-1 .
TGTGCCAGCTCCGAGGGGTGGATGAACACTGAAGCTTTCTTT CASSEGWMNTEAFF TRBV18 . TRBJ1-1 .
TGCGCCAGCAGCGTGACAGTTCCCTACAATGAGCAGTTCTTC CASSVTVPYNEQFF TRBV5-1 . TRBJ2-1 .
TGCGCCAGCAGCTTTCGGACTTTTTCAAGCGGCGAGCAGTACTTC CASSFRTFSSGEQYF TRBV5-1 . TRBJ2-7 .
TGTGCCAGCAGCTTGGTCAGCGGGATCCCCCTAGGCTACACCTTC CASSLVSGIPLGYTF TRBV5-4 . TRBJ1-2 .
TGTGCCAGCAGCCCAATAGTAGCTGGGGGCCCCAAAGAGACCCAGTACTTC CASSPIVAGGPKETQYF TRBV14 . TRBJ2-5 .
TGTGCCAGCAGTTTATCGGGTAGCTCCTATAATTCACCCCTCCACTTT CASSLSGSSYNSPLHF TRBV27 . TRBJ1-6 .
TGTGCCAGCAGTCCCCGACTAGCGGGAGTAGATACGCAGTATTTT CASSPRLAGVDTQYF TRBV6-5 TRBD2 TRBJ2-3 once
TGCGCCAGCAGCACGGGTCTTGGGGGGAACACTGAAGCTTTCTTT CASSTGLGGNTEAFF TRBV5-1 . TRBJ1-1 .
TGTGCCAGCAGCGTAGGGCCGGGGAGCTCCTACGAGCAGTACTTC CASSVGPGSSYEQYF TRBV9 . TRBJ2-7 .
TGTGCCAGCTCACGGTCTAACTACAATGAGCAGTTCTTC CASSRSNYNEQFF TRBV18 . TRBJ2-1 .
TGTGCCAGCAGCGTAGGCGAGGTAGATACGCAGTATTTT CASSVGEVDTQYF TRBV9 . TRBJ2-3 .
TGTGCCAGCAGCGCGGGGACTAGCGGCTACACAGATACGCAGTATTTT CASSAGTSGYTDTQYF TRBV9 TRBD2 TRBJ2-3 .
TGCAGCGTTGCGGGTTCGAACACTGAAGCTTTCTTT CSVAGSNTEAFF TRBV29-1 . TRBJ1-1 .
TGTGCCGGGGTTAGGCAGGGGTTGTATTTCGCAACTAATGAAAAACTGTTTTTT CAGVRQGLYFATNEKLFF TRBV30 . TRBJ1-4 .
TGTGCCAGCAGCACCCGGGACGGACCAGTCTACGAGCAGTACTTC CASSTRDGPVYEQYF TRBV11-2 . TRBJ2-7 .
TGTGCTAGTGGCACCGGGACAGGTCGGTGGACTGAGCAGTTCTTC CASGTGTGRWTEQFF TRBV12-5 TRBD1 TRBJ2-1 .
TGTGCCAGCAGTCCACAACCCACCTCTGGAAACACCATATATTTT CASSPQPTSGNTIYF TRBV6-5 . TRBJ1-3 .
TGTGCCAGCAGTTTGGCGCAGGGTACCTACGAGCAGTACTTC CASSLAQGTYEQYF TRBV27 . TRBJ2-7 .
TGTGCCAGTAGCGGGTTGGGTATTTACAATGAGCAGTTCTTC CASSGLGIYNEQFF TRBV19 . TRBJ2-1 .